Following are 12 T cell receptor beta chains from one sample sequenced in a study of spatial heterogeneity in lung cancer. General study findings and limits: The study found that expanded intratumoral alpha and beta TCR counts tracked tumor mutation counts.

No antigens are known for them. Each CDR3 protein gets one entry after TCRdb re-called the 5' RACE reads with MiXCR. The sample comprises about 23,000 distinct CDR3 sequences, approximately 6.5% of which are singletons, and 10% rests with the top ten. Regarding time point: sample taken at primary tumor resection. Sequencing used lung tumor tissue, obtained at surgery. These receptors were obtained from a male donor with early-stage non-small cell lung cancer.

This clonotype was detected many times. V gene TRBV29-1 combines with J gene TRBJ2-1, with TRBD2 as a possible D gene (5 bases). Trimming pared 6 bases from V and 0 bases from J, leaving 12 bases between. Per the germline V gene, CDR1 is SQVTM and CDR2 is ANQGSEA. This CDR3 region has 14 residues. The CDR3 protein is CSVKLDRSYNEQFF. The DNA of the CDR3 is TGCAGCGTGAAACTAGATCGCTCCTACAATGAGCAGTTCTTC.

The V call is TRBV20-1, the J call TRBJ2-5, with D uncertain. The germline V and J ends were trimmed by 4 bases and 5 bases, with 20 bases remaining between them. The CDR3 consists of 15 residues. The germline gives CDR1 DFQATT, CDR2 SNEGSKA (reference sequence). CDR3 DNA: TGCAGTGCTAAAACACGAGAAACGATGGAGGAGACCCAGTACTTC. The encoded protein is CSAKTRETMEETQYF.

This clonotype was detected only a few times. The genes are TRBV4-3 and TRBJ2-6, with 8 bases matching TRBD2. The trim removed 6 bases at V and 0 bases at J, leaving 1 base unmatched. Germline V gives CDR1 LGHNA, CDR2 YSLEER. The CDR3 loop spans 15 amino acids. CDR3 sequence reads: CASSRGGSGANVLTF. In nucleotides, the CDR3 is TGCGCCAGCAGTCGGGGGGGCTCTGGGGCCAACGTCCTGACTTTC.

This clonotype was detected only a few times. CDR3 sequence (DNA): TGCAGCGTTCGAGGACTAGTCGGCCACGAGCAGTACTTC. Its protein product is CSVRGLVGHEQYF. The V call is TRBV29-1, the J call TRBJ2-7; 7 nucleotides align to TRBD2. The trim removed 5 bases at V and 5 bases at J, leaving 9 bases unmatched. The CDR3 extends over 13 amino acids. Germline loops: CDR1 SQVTM, CDR2 ANQGSEA.

The chain is built from TRBV27 and TRBJ2-7; D gene uncertain. CDR3 length: 14 residues. V was trimmed by 2 bases and J by 2 bases, leaving 10 bases between them. Germline V lookup: CDR1 MNHEY, CDR2 SMNVEV (reference sequence). The CDR3 region has the DNA TGTGCCAGCAGTTTAAGGAGTAGGGCCTACGAGCAGTACTTC. This sequence encodes CASSLRSRAYEQYF.

This clonotype was seen ten or more times. This sequence joins TRBV6-2 or TRBV6-3 and TRBJ1-1; D not resolved. Germline CDR1 reads MNHEY; CDR2 reads SVGEGT. Trimming removed 7 bases from V and 6 bases from J, with 12 bases in between. CDR3 size: 12 residues. CDR3 residues: CASTNRRAEAFF. The DNA of the CDR3 is TGTGCCAGCACCAACCGACGGGCTGAAGCTTTCTTT.

The chain carries TRBV7-2 and TRBJ2-7, with TRBD2 as a possible D gene (6 bases). The ends were cut back, 6 bases at V and 3 bases at J, with 12 bases in the middle. Germline-derived CDR1 and CDR2 are SGHTA and FQGNSA. CDR3 size: 13 residues. This CDR3 reads CASRPAGGYEQYF. CDR3 nucleotide sequence: TGTGCCAGCAGGCCCGCCGGGGGCTACGAGCAGTACTTC.

This clonotype was found many times. V usage is TRBV7-9 and J usage is TRBJ2-1; tentatively, D is TRBD1 or TRBD2 (5 bases each). The CDR3 has 12 residues. Germline values: CDR1 SEHNR, CDR2 FQNEAQ (reference sequence). The V and J ends lost 5 bases and 10 bases respectively, with 12 bases between them. The CDR3 loop reads CASSPTWGEQFF. The CDR3 coding sequence is TGTGCCAGCAGCCCTACTTGGGGGGAGCAGTTCTTC.

This clonotype was detected ten times or more. The chain joins TRBV5-4 to TRBJ1-2; a possible D gene is TRBD1 (6 bases). Germline V gives CDR1 SGHNT, CDR2 YYREEE (reference sequence). Trimming removed 4 bases at V and 2 bases at J, with 15 bases between. The CDR3 is 15 residues long. This CDR3 is CASSRTGGWNYGYTF. CDR3 bases: TGTGCCAGCAGCCGGACGGGGGGCTGGAACTATGGCTACACCTTC.

This clonotype showed up many times. The chain's CDR3 is CAAQGGIYEQYF. CDR3 bases: TGTGCCGCTCAGGGAGGAATCTACGAGCAGTACTTC. The rearrangement links TRBV10-3 to TRBJ2-7, with TRBD2 as a possible D gene (6 bases). Trimming stripped 11 bases from V and 3 bases from J, with 14 bases between. Germline V lookup: CDR1 ENHRY, CDR2 SYGVKD. The CDR3 totals 12 residues.

The sample holds many counts of this clonotype. One end of the junction varies from germline; a read error may be responsible. The chain couples TRBV2 to TRBJ2-7; 8 bases match TRBD1. The CDR3 is made up of 14 amino acids. Germline lookup yields CDR1 SNHLY and CDR2 FYNNEI. The CDR3, as DNA: TGTGCCAGCAGGATCGGACAGGGTTCCTACGCGCAGTACTTC. Protein product: CASRIGQGSYAQYF.

This clonotype was seen repeatedly, ten times or more. The chain has TRBV6-5 and TRBJ2-1, with D maybe TRBD2 (6 bases). Germline loops: CDR1 MNHEY, CDR2 SVGAGI. CDR3 size: 15 residues. Trimming left V 2 bases short and J 9 bases short, with 17 bases between. Here the CDR3 reads CASSYGLRRASEQFF. CDR3 sequence (DNA): TGTGCCAGCAGTTACGGTCTTAGGAGGGCAAGTGAGCAGTTCTTC.